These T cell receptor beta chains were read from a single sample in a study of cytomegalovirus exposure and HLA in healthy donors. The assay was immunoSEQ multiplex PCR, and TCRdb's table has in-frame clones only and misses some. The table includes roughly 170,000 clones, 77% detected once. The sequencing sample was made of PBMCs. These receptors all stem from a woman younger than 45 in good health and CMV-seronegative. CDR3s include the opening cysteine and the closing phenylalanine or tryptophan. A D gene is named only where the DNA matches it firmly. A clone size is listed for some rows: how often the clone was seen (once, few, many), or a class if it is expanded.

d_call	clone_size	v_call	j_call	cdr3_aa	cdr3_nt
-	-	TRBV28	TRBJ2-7	CASSFLGRGSYEQYF	TGTGCCAGCAGTTTCCTTGGTAGGGGCTCCTACGAGCAGTACTTC
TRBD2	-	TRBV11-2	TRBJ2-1	CASSLAGFSSNEQFF	TGTGCCAGCAGCCTAGCGGGATTCAGTTCCAATGAGCAGTTCTTC
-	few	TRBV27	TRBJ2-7	CASSLSKAGRYYEQYF	TGTGCCAGCAGTTTATCGAAGGCAGGGCGATACTACGAGCAGTACTTC
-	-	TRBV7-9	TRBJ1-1	CASSLDSMNTEAFF	TGTGCCAGCAGCTTAGACAGTATGAACACTGAAGCTTTCTTT
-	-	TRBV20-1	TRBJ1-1	CSSRLNTEAFF	TGCAGTTCCAGATTGAACACTGAAGCTTTCTTT
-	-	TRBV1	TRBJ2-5	CTSSQEPHRVQETQYF	TGCACCAGCAGCCAAGAACCCCACAGGGTCCAAGAGACCCAGTACTTC
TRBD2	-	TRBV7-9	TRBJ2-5	CASSLSSGEETQYF	TGTGCCAGCAGCTTGTCTAGCGGCGAAGAGACCCAGTACTTC
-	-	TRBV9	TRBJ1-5	CASSAQGSNQPQHF	TGTGCCAGCAGCGCACAGGGATCCAATCAGCCCCAGCATTTT
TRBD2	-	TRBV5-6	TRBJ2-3	CASSSPGLGASDTQYF	TGTGCCAGCAGCTCGCCGGGACTAGGAGCTTCAGATACGCAGTATTTT
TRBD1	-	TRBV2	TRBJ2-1	CASTQLGQYNEQFF	TGTGCCAGCACCCAGTTGGGACAGTACAATGAGCAGTTCTTC
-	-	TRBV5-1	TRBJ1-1	CASSSRADTEAFF	TGCGCCAGCAGCTCCAGGGCCGACACTGAAGCTTTCTTT
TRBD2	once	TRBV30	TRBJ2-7	CAWASGTSGLYEQYF	TGTGCCTGGGCATCTGGGACTAGCGGACTCTACGAGCAGTACTTC
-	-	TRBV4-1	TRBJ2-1	CASSLITGNEQFF	TGCGCCAGCAGCCTTATAACAGGGAATGAGCAGTTCTTC
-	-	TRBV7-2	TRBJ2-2	CASSRDIVTGELFF	TGTGCCAGCAGCCGGGACATCGTGACCGGGGAGCTGTTTTTT
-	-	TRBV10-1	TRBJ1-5	CASSECEGGTVNQPQHF	TGCGCCAGCAGTGAGTGTGAAGGAGGGACTGTCAATCAGCCCCAGCATTTT
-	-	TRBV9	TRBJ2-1	CASSVGGAYGEQFF	TGTGCCAGCAGCGTAGGAGGAGCTTATGGTGAGCAGTTCTTC
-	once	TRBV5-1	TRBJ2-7	CASSLENRVNEQYF	TGCGCCAGCAGCTTGGAGAACAGGGTTAACGAGCAGTACTTC
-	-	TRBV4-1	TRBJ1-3	CASSQVGRAGNTIYF	TGCGCCAGCAGCCAAGTTGGGCGGGCTGGAAACACCATATATTTT
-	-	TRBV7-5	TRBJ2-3	CARSQAWWGGPSTDTQYF	TGTGCCAGAAGCCAGGCTTGGTGGGGGGGGCCCAGCACAGATACGCAGTATTTT
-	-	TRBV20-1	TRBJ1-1	CSARQAEAFF	TGCAGTGCTAGACAGGCTGAAGCTTTCTTT
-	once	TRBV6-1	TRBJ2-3	CANGGPRDADTQYF	TGTGCCAACGGGGGACCCAGGGACGCAGATACGCAGTATTTT
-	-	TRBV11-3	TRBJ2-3	CASSLDQWSTDTQYF	TGTGCCAGCAGCTTAGATCAGTGGAGCACAGATACGCAGTATTTT
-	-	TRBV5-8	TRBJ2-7	CASSFGSGYEQYF	TGTGCCAGCAGCTTCGGCTCGGGGTACGAGCAGTACTTC
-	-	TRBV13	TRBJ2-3	CASSLSDTQYF	TGTGCCAGCAGCTTATCGGATACGCAGTATTTT